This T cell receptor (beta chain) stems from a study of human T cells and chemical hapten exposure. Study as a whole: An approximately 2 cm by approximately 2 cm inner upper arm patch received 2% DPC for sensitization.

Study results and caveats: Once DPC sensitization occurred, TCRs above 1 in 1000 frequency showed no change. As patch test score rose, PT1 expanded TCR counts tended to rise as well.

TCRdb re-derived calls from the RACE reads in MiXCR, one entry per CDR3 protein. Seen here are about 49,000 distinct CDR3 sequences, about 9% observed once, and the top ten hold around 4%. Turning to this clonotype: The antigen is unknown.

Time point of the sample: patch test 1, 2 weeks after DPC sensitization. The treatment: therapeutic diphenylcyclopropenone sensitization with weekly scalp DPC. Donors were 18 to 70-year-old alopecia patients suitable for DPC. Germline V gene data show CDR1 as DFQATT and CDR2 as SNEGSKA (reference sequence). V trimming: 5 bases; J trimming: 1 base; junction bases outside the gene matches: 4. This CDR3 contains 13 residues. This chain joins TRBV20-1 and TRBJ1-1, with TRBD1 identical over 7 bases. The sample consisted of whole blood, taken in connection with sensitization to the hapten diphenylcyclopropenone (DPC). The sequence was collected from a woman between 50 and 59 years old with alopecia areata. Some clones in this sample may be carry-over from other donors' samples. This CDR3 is CSADRAPNTEAFF. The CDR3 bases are TGCAGTGCTGACAGGGCCCCGAACACTGAAGCTTTCTTT.